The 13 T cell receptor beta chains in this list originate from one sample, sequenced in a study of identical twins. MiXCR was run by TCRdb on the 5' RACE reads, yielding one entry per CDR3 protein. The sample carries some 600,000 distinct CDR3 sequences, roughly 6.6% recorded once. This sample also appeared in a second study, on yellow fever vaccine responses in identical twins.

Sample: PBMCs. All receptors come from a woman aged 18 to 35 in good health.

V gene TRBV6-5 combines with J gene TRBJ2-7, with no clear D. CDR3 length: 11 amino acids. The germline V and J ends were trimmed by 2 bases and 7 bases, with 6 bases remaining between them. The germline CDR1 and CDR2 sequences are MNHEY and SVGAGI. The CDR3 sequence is CASSYVGEQYF. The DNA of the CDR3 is TGTGCCAGCAGTTACGTGGGGGAGCAGTACTTC.

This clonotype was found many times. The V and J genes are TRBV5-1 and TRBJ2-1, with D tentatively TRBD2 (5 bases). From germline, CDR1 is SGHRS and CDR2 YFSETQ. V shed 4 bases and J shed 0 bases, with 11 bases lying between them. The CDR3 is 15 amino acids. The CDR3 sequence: CASSISESSYNEQFF. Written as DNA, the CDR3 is TGCGCCAGCAGCATTAGCGAAAGCTCCTACAATGAGCAGTTCTTC. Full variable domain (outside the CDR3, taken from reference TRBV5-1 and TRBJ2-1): KAGVTQTPRYLIKTRGQQVTLSCSPISGHRSVSWYQQTPGQGLQFLFEYFSETQRNKGNFPGRFSGRQFSNSRSEMNVSTLELGDSALYLCASSISESSYNEQFFGPGTRLTVL.

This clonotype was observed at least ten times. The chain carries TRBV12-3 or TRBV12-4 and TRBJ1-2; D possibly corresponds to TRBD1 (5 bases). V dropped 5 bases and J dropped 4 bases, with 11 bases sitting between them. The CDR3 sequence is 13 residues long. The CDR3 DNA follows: TGTGCCAGCAGTCGAGACAGTGGCTATGGCTACACCTTC. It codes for CASSRDSGYGYTF.

The CDR3: CSVGRQSMNTEAFF. Written as DNA, the CDR3 is TGCAGCGTAGGTAGACAGAGCATGAACACTGAAGCTTTCTTT. The chain has TRBV29-1 and TRBJ1-1; the D gene is possibly TRBD1 (5 bases). Germline V lookup: CDR1 SQVTM, CDR2 ANQGSEA. Deletions cut 6 bases from V and 0 bases from J, with 14 bases between. This CDR3 has 14 amino acids.

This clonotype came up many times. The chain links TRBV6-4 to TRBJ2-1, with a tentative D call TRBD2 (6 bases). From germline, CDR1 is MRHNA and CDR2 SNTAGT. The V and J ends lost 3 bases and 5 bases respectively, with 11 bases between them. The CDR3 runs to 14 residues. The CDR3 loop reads CASSDRESHNEQFF. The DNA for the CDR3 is TGTGCCAGCAGTGATCGGGAGTCCCACAATGAGCAGTTCTTC.

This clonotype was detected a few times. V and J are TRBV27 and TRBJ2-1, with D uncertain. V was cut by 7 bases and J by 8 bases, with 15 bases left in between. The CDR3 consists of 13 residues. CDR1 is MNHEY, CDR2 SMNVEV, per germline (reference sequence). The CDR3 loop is CASKELTQDEQFF. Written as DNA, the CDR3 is TGTGCCAGCAAGGAACTCACGCAGGATGAGCAGTTCTTC.

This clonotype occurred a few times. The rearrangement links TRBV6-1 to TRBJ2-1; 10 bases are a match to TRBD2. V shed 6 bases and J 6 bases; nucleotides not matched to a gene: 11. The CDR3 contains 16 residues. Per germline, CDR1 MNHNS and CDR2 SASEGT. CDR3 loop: CASRKRKREGGNEQFF. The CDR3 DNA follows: TGTGCCAGCAGGAAACGGAAGCGGGAGGGGGGCAATGAGCAGTTCTTC.

CDR3 loop: CASSFGPRVIYGYTF. The CDR3 bases are TGTGCCAGCAGTTTCGGCCCGCGGGTGATCTATGGCTACACCTTC. The V gene is TRBV27, the J gene TRBJ1-2; D ambiguous. V lost 3 bases and J 4 bases, leaving 15 bases between the germline ends. Germline assignment: CDR1 MNHEY and CDR2 SMNVEV (reference sequence). This CDR3 has 15 residues.

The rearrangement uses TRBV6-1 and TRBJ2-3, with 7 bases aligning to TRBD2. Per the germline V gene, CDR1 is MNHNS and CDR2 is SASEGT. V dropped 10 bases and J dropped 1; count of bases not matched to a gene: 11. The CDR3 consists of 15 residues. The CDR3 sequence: CATWGGGTGTDTQYF. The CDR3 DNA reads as TGTGCCACCTGGGGGGGAGGAACTGGCACAGATACGCAGTATTTT.

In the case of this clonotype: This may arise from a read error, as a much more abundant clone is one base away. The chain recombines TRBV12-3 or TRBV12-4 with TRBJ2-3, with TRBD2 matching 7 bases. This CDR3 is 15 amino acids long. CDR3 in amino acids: CTSSFLAAATDTQYF. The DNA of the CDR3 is TGTACCAGCAGTTTTCTAGCGGCCGCCACAGATACGCAGTATTTT.

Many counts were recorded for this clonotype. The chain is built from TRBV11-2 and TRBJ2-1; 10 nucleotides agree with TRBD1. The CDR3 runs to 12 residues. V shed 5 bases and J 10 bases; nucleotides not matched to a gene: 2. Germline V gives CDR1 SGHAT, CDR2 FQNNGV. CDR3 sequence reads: CASSMTGGEQFF. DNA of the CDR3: TGTGCCAGCAGCATGACAGGGGGCGAGCAGTTCTTC.

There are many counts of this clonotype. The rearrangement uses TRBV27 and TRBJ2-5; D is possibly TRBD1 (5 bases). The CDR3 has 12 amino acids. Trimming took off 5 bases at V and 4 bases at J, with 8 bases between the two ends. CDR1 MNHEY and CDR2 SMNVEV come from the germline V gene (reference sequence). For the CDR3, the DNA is TGTGCCAGCAGTGGGGCTTCAGAGACCCAGTACTTC. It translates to CASSGASETQYF.

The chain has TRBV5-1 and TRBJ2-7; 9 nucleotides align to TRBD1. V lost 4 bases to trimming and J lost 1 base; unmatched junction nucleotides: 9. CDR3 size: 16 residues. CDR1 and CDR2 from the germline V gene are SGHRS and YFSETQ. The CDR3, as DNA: TGCGCCAGCAGCGGGACAGGGATGTTTGAATCCTACGAGCAGTACTTC. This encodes CASSGTGMFESYEQYF. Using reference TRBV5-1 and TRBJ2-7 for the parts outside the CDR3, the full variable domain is KAGVTQTPRYLIKTRGQQVTLSCSPISGHRSVSWYQQTPGQGLQFLFEYFSETQRNKGNFPGRFSGRQFSNSRSEMNVSTLELGDSALYLCASSGTGMFESYEQYFGPGTRLTVT.